This paragraph covers one T cell receptor beta chain sequence. This clonotype is a singleton in its sample. Its specific antigen is unknown. Base qualities are not recorded, but no much larger clone differs from it by a single base. One read yields weak evidence. The data are from a study of tumor-infiltrating lymphocytes in primary liver carcinoma (dated by TCRdb to 2016 to 2017). With regard to the full study: Between late 2015 and 2016, roughly five patients in China with histopathologically diagnosed primary liver carcinoma had their tumors surgically resected. Samples yielded roughly 3.5 to 7.5 million productive TCRbeta reads; read depth did not differ significantly between tissue types. Of the five patients (three men and two women, aged 30 to 69 years), four had hepatocellular carcinoma and one had combined HCC and intrahepatic cholangiocarcinoma. A total of some 35 specimens from 5 patients went through TCRbeta repertoire sequencing, namely 25 tumor regions, 5 adjacent noncancerous liver tissues and 5 peripheral blood samples. For each liver tumor, the study sampled five regions along with adjacent normal tissue and blood, and applied TCRbeta repertoire sequencing, expression microarrays and whole-exome sequencing. High reproducibility was observed for the technical replicate repertoires, with mean shared-clone rates roughly 0.92 and correlation coefficients above 0.95. The five patients had tumors of stage T1-T3 N0M0, with maximum diameters ranging from about 4 to 11 cm.

Blood RNA was extracted from unsorted whole blood with TRIzol reagent; germline DNA came from the DNeasy Blood & Tissue kit. At the time of sampling, the patients had chronic HBV infection and had not received any treatment. Before surgery, four milliliters of peripheral blood were collected into K2EDTA tubes. TCRbeta-specific cDNA was reverse-transcribed from about 520 ng total RNA using a constant-region primer and ProtoScript II reverse transcriptase. TCRbeta libraries were built with three nested multiplex PCR rounds, a slightly modified ARM-PCR procedure. Each of the first two PCR rounds ran for approximately 11 cycles and used multiplex TRBV1-TRBV30 forward primers together with a Cbeta reverse primer. Sample barcodes and Illumina adapters were added in a final 25-cycle PCR using Deep VentR polymerase. Amplicons of 200-500 bp were gel-purified with a QIAquick gel extraction kit before sequencing. The TCRbeta amplicons were sequenced with 250-bp paired-end reads on an Illumina HiSeq 2500. The paper's data handling went like this. Reads were quality-trimmed with Trimmomatic v0.33, and paired reads were merged with FLASH v1.2.11 to recover full CDR3 sequences. V, D and J germline segments were assigned to the rearranged TCRbeta sequences using MiGEC v1.2.1b. VDJtools v1.0.0 computed clonotype statistics and Shannon-Wiener diversity indices. Except for diversity analysis, only each sample's 250 most abundant clonotypes were used in subsequent analyses to reduce sampling bias. TCRdb reworked the public reads: Q25 trimming with fastp, MiXCR clone assembly, productive beta chains retained. Each record represents a unique CDR3 protein, reported with the most common genes and DNA among its rows. TCRdb's processing, not the authors', yielded these V and J calls. The sample table shows approximately 330,000 distinct CDR3 sequences, and approximately 64% are seen once. The ten largest clonotypes hold about 6.3% of the sample.

Paper-wide results and their limitations: Only the TCR beta chain was sequenced, so true repertoire diversity is likely underestimated because unpaired alpha chains were not captured. With just four or five patients in the study, the authors point out that the findings should be validated in a larger study. Compared with blood, tumors had a significantly larger share of the repertoire taken up by the top 250 clones (p = 0.039). Consistent with antigen-driven expansion, pairs of tumor regions showed higher repertoire overlap (mean around 36%) than either tumor-adjacent pairs (around 17%) or tumor-blood pairs (roughly 14%). Bulk unsorted samples precluded comparing CD4+ and CD8+ T cell repertoires.

Per the germline V gene, SGHAT is the CDR1 and FQNNGV is the CDR2. The CDR3 goes from the cysteine to the phenylalanine over 15 residues. Only the CDR3 DNA is retained, 45 bases long and in frame from the first base. Compared with germline, V lacks 6 bases and J lacks 3 bases; bases without a gene match: 8. Sequenced input: peripheral blood. This sequence originates from a man in his forties or fifties with primary liver carcinoma and hepatitis B virus infection. The rearrangement joined TRBV11-2 to TRBJ2-3; the junction holds 8 bases that match TRBD2. For the CDR3, the sequence is CASSSFSGSTDTQYF. At the DNA level, the sequence is TGTGCCAGCAGTAGCTTCAGCGGGAGTACAGATACGCAGTATTTT. With all but the CDR3 taken from the reference TRBV11-2 and TRBJ2-3 genes, the full variable domain is: EAGVAQSPRYKIIEKRQSVAFWCNPISGHATLYWYQQILGQGPKLLIQFQNNGVVDDSQLPKDRFSAERLKGVDSTLKIQPAKLEDSAVYLCASSSFSGSTDTQYFGPGTRLTVL.